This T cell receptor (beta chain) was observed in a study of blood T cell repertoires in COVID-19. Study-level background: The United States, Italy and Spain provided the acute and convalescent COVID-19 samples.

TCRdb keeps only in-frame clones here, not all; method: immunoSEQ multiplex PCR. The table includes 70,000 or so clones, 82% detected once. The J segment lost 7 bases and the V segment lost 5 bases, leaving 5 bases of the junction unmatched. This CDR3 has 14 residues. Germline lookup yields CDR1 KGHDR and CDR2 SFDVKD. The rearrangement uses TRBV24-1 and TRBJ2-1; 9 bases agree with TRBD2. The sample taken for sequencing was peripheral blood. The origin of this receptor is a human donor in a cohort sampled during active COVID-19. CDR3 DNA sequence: TGTGCCACCAGTGCGGCGGGGGGGTGGAATGAGCAGTTCTTC. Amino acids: CATSAAGGWNEQFF.